Here is one TCR beta chain with its context. Its binding antigen is unknown. No base-level quality is on record; no much larger clone is a single base apart. This entry is derived from a study of tumor-infiltrating lymphocytes in localized non-small cell lung cancer (dated by TCRdb to the early 2020s). With respect to the entire study: The cohort included patients whose samples were collected after neoadjuvant chemotherapy, as well as both smokers and never-smokers and several histologies. A total of approximately 50 patients were part of the paired comparison of immunoSEQ T-cell fraction between tumor and uninvolved lung. The overall ICON cohort comprised fewer than 170 surgical patients with localized non-small cell lung cancer whose tumors were resected. The same patients underwent several integrated assays, with TCR sequencing performed together with flow cytometry, multiplex immunofluorescence, RNA-seq, exome sequencing and proteomics. Each patient contributed resected tumor tissue and uninvolved lung tissue from the same patient, described as non-adjacent to the tumor.

The V end loses 5 bases and the J end loses 3 bases, and a stretch of 14 bases separates them. CDR1 and CDR2 are drawn from the germline V gene: SGHTA, FQGNSA. The CDR3 runs 15 amino acids, cysteine and phenylalanine included. The sequence is cut down to CDR3 DNA, 45 bases in frame from base 1. Enrollment in ICON was initiated in April 2016, and the last patient was enrolled in September 2018. In a subcohort of 76 patients, fresh tumor and matched uninvolved tissue were collected for in-depth immune analyses, with TCR sequencing among those analyses. No cell sorting was done, and TCR sequencing was instead run on DNA isolated from bulk tissue. The research as a whole found: Because assay coverage varied across patients depending on available tissue quantity, TCR sequencing was performed for only a subset of the cohort. The TCR-derived T-cell fraction showed no difference between the flow cytometry-defined immunotypes IM1 (good prognosis) and IM2 (poor prognosis). Tumor T-cell fraction from TCR sequencing was not associated with recurrence-free survival (p = 0.61). Consistent with immunofluorescence CD3 counts, TCRbeta sequencing supported greater T cell infiltration in tumors than in uninvolved lung tissue. Because different assays used different pieces of the same tissue, intratumor heterogeneity could not be separated from technical variation.

The immunoSEQ assay used for TCR sequencing gave the T-cell fraction in both tumor and uninvolved lung tissue. In the paper's pipeline: To analyze survival, patients were divided into a high T-cell fraction group (upper tertile) and a low T-cell fraction group (lower two tertiles), and the two groups were compared using a log-rank test. A signed-rank test was used to test paired tumor versus uninvolved lung differences in T-cell fraction. Entries here come from immuneACCESS through TCRdb and include only in-frame sequences with V and J called. Some clones fail to appear in such tables; in the studies checked, an unresolved V gene covers under half of the shortfall, and the cause of the remainder is unknown. The V and J calls and the clone size are those of that table, but D and trimming were determined from the DNA. This sample gives 15,000 to 20,000 clones in total; roughly four fifths of them show up just once. Around 4.1% of the sample goes to the ten largest clones.

The TCR sequence derives from a human donor with non-small cell lung cancer. Sequenced material: lung tumor tissue. The chain uses TRBV7-2 and TRBJ1-5, and perhaps TRBD1 as D gene, on 5 matching bases. CDR3 protein: CASSLFQGINQPQHF. The nucleotide sequence is TGTGCCAGCAGCCTATTCCAGGGTATCAATCAGCCCCAGCATTTT.